This T cell receptor (beta chain) was observed in a study of cytomegalovirus exposure and HLA in healthy donors. The ends were cut back, 7 bases at V and 5 bases at J, with 17 bases in the middle. This CDR3 has 14 amino acids. Per the germline V gene, CDR1 is ENHRY and CDR2 is SYGVKD. 13 Jbeta primers and 60 Vbeta primers were used for the PCR. Only in-frame clones appear in the TCRdb table, and some are missing; sequencing was by immunoSEQ multiplex PCR. Here the sample spans over 95,000 clones, about 70% being singletons. Details on this clone: Its antigen remains unidentified.

General study findings and limits: Excluded: some indistinguishable V segments such as TRBV6-2 and TRBV6-3.

The J gene is TRBJ1-1, the V gene TRBV10-3; D might be TRBD1 (5 bases). Sample: PBMCs. The source is a woman in her 40s in good health and CMV-seropositive. The CDR3 DNA follows: TGTGCCATCATGGACACCCTTGCGGGGACTGAAGCTTTCTTT. Protein sequence: CAIMDTLAGTEAFF.